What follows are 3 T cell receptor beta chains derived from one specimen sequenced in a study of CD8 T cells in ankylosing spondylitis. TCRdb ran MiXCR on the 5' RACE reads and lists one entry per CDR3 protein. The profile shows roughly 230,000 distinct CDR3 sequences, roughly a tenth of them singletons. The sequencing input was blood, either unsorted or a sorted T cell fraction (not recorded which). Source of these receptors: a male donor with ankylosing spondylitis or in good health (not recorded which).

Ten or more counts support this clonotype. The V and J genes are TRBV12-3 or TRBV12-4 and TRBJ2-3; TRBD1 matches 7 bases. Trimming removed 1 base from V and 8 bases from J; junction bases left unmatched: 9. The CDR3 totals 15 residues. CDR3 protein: CASSLVGLGGGTQYF. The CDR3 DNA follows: TGTGCCAGCAGTTTAGTCGGCTTAGGGGGCGGTACGCAGTATTTT.

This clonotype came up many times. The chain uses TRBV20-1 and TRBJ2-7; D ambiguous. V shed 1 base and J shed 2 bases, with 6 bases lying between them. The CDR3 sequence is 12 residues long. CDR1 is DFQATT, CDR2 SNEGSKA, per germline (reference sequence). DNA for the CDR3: TGCAGTGCTAGAGGACCGACCTACGAGCAGTACTTC. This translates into CSARGPTYEQYF.

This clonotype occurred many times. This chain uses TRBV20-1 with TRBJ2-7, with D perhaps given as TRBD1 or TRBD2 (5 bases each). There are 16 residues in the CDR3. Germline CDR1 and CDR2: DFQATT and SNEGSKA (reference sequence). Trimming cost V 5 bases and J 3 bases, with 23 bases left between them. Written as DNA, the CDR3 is TGCAGTGCTCCATTAGAGATCCGGGGCACGCGCTACGAGCAGTACTTC. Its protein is CSAPLEIRGTRYEQYF.